This T cell receptor (beta chain) is from a study of beta chain features in type 1 diabetes. Study results and caveats: Type 1 diabetes patients had moderately but significantly shorter TCRB CDR3s in all four CD4+ subsets.

A remark on this clone: Its antigen remains unknown.

V gave up 6 bases and J gave up 5 bases; unmatched junction bases: 11. From germline, CDR1 is LNHDA and CDR2 SQIVND (reference sequence). The CDR3 is 15 amino acids. Based on CD45RO/CCR7/CD25/CD127/CD95/CD27, CD4+ regulatory, stem cell-like memory, naive and central memory cells were sorted. The investigators reverse transcribed all of the isolated RNA, so they sequenced expressed TCRB transcripts. Using immunoSEQ multiplex PCR, the repertoire was profiled, and TCRdb retains in-frame clones only, with some absent. This sample carries roughly 260,000 clones, approximately 11% of them seen once, and the ten largest clones take roughly 0.017%.

V gene TRBV19 combines with J gene TRBJ2-7; 9 bases match TRBD1. The TCR was taken from a man aged 30-40 years with type 1 diabetes. Sequenced input: naive CD4+ T cells from blood. Here the CDR3 reads CASSLEGQGRNEQYF. CDR3 bases: TGTGCCAGTAGCCTGGAGGGACAGGGACGGAACGAGCAGTACTTC. The whole variable domain, remainder taken from reference TRBV19 and TRBJ2-7, is DGGITQSPKYLFRKEGQNVTLSCEQNLNHDAMYWYRQDPGQGLRLIYYSQIVNDFQKGDIAEGYSVSREKKESFPLTVTSAQKNPTAFYLCASSLEGQGRNEQYFGPGTRLTVT.